This T cell receptor (beta chain) stems from a study of vaccination and CD4 T cells after COVID-19. The Oncomine TCR Beta short-read assay was applied to DNA of cultured CD4+ T cells. TCRdb redid the calling of the PCR reads with MiXCR, one entry per CDR3 protein. Of roughly 9,800 distinct CDR3 sequences detected, under 70% appear once; the ten largest clones hold around a quarter. As regards this clonotype: The antigen remains unidentified.

Noted treatment: 10-day PBMC culture with coronavirus spike peptide pools or control peptides (ViraFEST assay). The clonotype originates from a human donor who had recovered from COVID-19. Sample: CD4+ T cells from blood, cultured in vitro.

CDR3 sequence reads: CASKAGNSWETQYF. CDR3 nucleotide sequence: TGTGCCAGCAAGGCGGGCAACTCCTGGGAGACCCAGTACTTC. J is TRBJ2-5 and V is TRBV2; TRBD2 might be the D (5 bases). Trimming took off 7 bases at V and 5 bases at J, with 17 bases between the two ends. Per the germline V gene, CDR1 is SNHLY and CDR2 is FYNNEI. CDR3 length equals 14 residues.